Below are 20 T cell receptor beta chains sequenced from a single sample in a study of spatial heterogeneity in lung cancer. Time point noted: sample taken at primary tumor resection. Sequencing of whole RNA from tumor, nontumor lung or frozen PBMC involved no sorting. TCRdb re-called the 5' RACE reads through MiXCR, storing one row per CDR3 protein. The sample records 10,000 to 15,000 distinct CDR3 sequences, approximately 6.2% being singletons. This specimen was normal lung tissue next to the tumor, taken at surgery. All receptors come from a male donor with early-stage non-small cell lung cancer.

Comment on this clonotype: The library was built for alpha chains, so this beta chain is an off-target read and its size means little. The chain has TRBV29-1 and TRBJ2-7, with 9 bases identical to TRBD1. CDR3 length equals 14 residues. V shed 5 bases, J shed 2 bases, and the junction held 7 bases outside the gene matches. Germline lookup yields CDR1 SQVTM and CDR2 ANQGSEA. The CDR3 here is CSVQPGQGAYEQYF. The CDR3 coding sequence is TGCAGCGTTCAACCGGGACAGGGCGCCTACGAGCAGTACTTC.

This clonotype has a count of ten or more. This beta chain lies outside the target of a library built for alpha chains; its clone size means little. The rearrangement uses TRBV12-3 or TRBV12-4 and TRBJ2-2; D is perhaps TRBD2 (6 bases). The CDR3 length is 15 residues. Trimming removed 8 bases from V and 4 bases from J, with 17 bases in between. The CDR3 here is CASGDRDSFTGELFF. CDR3 DNA sequence: TGTGCCAGCGGAGACCGGGACTCCTTCACCGGGGAGCTGTTTTTT.

As for this clonotype: This beta chain lies outside the target of a library built for alpha chains; its clone size means little. This rearrangement joins TRBV27 to TRBJ2-1, with D maybe TRBD2 (6 bases). The V gene lost 5 bases and the J gene lost 15 bases, with 14 bases spanning the gap. CDR3 length equals 11 residues. Germline V lookup: CDR1 MNHEY, CDR2 SMNVEV (reference sequence). In nucleotides, the CDR3 is TGTGCCAGCAGTCCCCGGGAGACGTTGTTCTTC. It encodes CASSPRETLFF.

The sample holds many counts of this clonotype. Because the library targeted alpha chains, this beta chain is an off-target read whose size means little. The chain uses TRBV29-1 and TRBJ1-1, with D possibly TRBD1 on 5 matching bases. Trimming pared 1 base from V and 0 bases from J, leaving 9 bases between. This CDR3 has 14 amino acids. Germline CDR1 is SQVTM and CDR2 is ANQGSEA. The CDR3 reads CSVEAPGLNTEAFF. The CDR3 coding sequence is TGCAGCGTTGAAGCTCCGGGACTGAACACTGAAGCTTTCTTT.

This clonotype showed up many times. For a library built for alpha chains, this beta chain is a stray read; little rests on its size. V is TRBV29-1 and J is TRBJ1-1, with unresolved D. Trimming shortened V by 3 bases and J by 5 bases, and 13 bases separated the two germline ends. CDR1 and CDR2 (germline): SQVTM, ANQGSEA. The CDR3 is made up of 13 amino acids. CDR3 nucleotides: TGCAGCGTTGAGCAGTCGGGAGGGACTGAAGCTTTCTTT. Protein product: CSVEQSGGTEAFF. Variable domain in full (rest from reference TRBV29-1 and TRBJ1-1): SAVISQKPSRDICQRGTSLTIQCQVDSQVTMMFWYRQQPGQSLTLIATANQGSEATYESGFVIDKFPISRPNLTFSTLTVSNMSPEDSSIYLCSVEQSGGTEAFFGQGTRLTVV.

This clonotype appeared a few times. Since the library was made to target alpha chains, this beta chain is a stray read and its abundance is not meaningful. J is TRBJ1-1 and V is TRBV30; D is unclear. Germline lookup yields CDR1 GTSNPN and CDR2 SVGIG (reference sequence). V was trimmed by 3 bases and J by 5 bases, leaving 7 bases between them. The CDR3 loop spans 11 amino acids. CDR3 residues: CAWRGYTEAFF. CDR3 nucleotides: TGTGCCTGGAGAGGGTATACTGAAGCTTTCTTT.

In this sample, this clonotype turned up many times. Little can be read into the size of this beta chain, an off-target read in a library designed for alpha chains. The V call is TRBV5-1, the J call TRBJ2-5; the match to TRBD2 covers 7 bases. The germline V gene encodes CDR1 SGHRS and CDR2 YFSETQ. With 4 bases clipped from V and 5 bases from J, the junction kept 14 bases outside the gene matches. CDR3 length: 16 amino acids. This chain's CDR3 is CASSQGAGVPSETQYF. Here the CDR3 DNA reads TGCGCCAGCAGCCAAGGTGCGGGGGTACCTTCGGAGACCCAGTACTTC. The full variable domain, with the rest looked up from reference TRBV5-1 and TRBJ2-5, is KAGVTQTPRYLIKTRGQQVTLSCSPISGHRSVSWYQQTPGQGLQFLFEYFSETQRNKGNFPGRFSGRQFSNSRSEMNVSTLELGDSALYLCASSQGAGVPSETQYFGPGTRLLVL.

In its sample, this clonotype was seen many times. This beta chain is an off-target read within a library intended for alpha chains, so its frequency means little. The chain employs TRBV12-1 and TRBJ1-1. TRBV12-1 has pseudogene status. The CDR3 sequence is 15 residues long. The CDR3 coding sequence is TGTGCCAGCAGCTTCCAAATCTCCAAGAACACTGAAGCTTTCTTT. Translating it yields CASSFQISKNTEAFF.

This clonotype is deemed medium-sized. This beta chain is a stray sequence in a library constructed for alpha chains; its clone size is not meaningful. This chain joins TRBV6-5 and TRBJ2-2; D may be TRBD1 or TRBD2 (5 bases each). CDR3 length: 17 amino acids. CDR1 and CDR2 from the germline V gene are MNHEY and SVGAGI. V was cut by 0 bases and J by 2 bases, with 13 bases left in between. The CDR3 spells CASSYSRDALNTGELFF. The CDR3 DNA sequence: TGTGCCAGCAGTTACTCCCGGGACGCATTAAACACCGGGGAGCTGTTTTTT.

Many counts were recorded for this clonotype. Little can be read into the size of this beta chain, an off-target read in a library designed for alpha chains. This sequence joins TRBV6-5 and TRBJ1-3, with 7 positions matching TRBD1. Germline CDR1 is MNHEY and CDR2 is SVGAGI. After removal of 6 bases from V and 0 bases from J, the junction contained 5 bases not matched to a gene. The CDR3 covers 15 residues. CDR3 coding DNA: TGTGCCAGCAGCCGACAGGGCCTCTCTGGAAACACCATATATTTT. Translating it yields CASSRQGLSGNTIYF.

In its sample, this clonotype was seen many times. This beta chain is off target for a library built for alpha chains, so its abundance means little. The chain has TRBV20-1 and TRBJ2-3; D possibly matches TRBD1 or TRBD2 (5 bases each). This CDR3 is 15 amino acids long. Trimming took 3 bases from V and 1 from J, leaving 14 bases between them. Germline lookup yields CDR1 DFQATT and CDR2 SNEGSKA (reference sequence). CDR3 nucleotides: TGCAGTGCTAGGATATTAACGGGGCGCACAGATACGCAGTATTTT. Its protein is CSARILTGRTDTQYF.

There are a few counts of this clonotype. Since it is a stray read in a library aimed at alpha chains, this beta chain has a size that is not meaningful. This chain joins TRBV14 and TRBJ2-5; no clear D. CDR1 SGHDN and CDR2 FVKESK come from the germline V gene. This CDR3 has 13 amino acids. V lost 0 bases and J 7 bases, leaving 9 bases between the germline ends. The CDR3 protein is CASSQDLVGTQYF. The CDR3 DNA sequence: TGTGCCAGCAGCCAAGATCTAGTCGGGACCCAGTACTTC.

This clonotype was found many times. Because the library targeted alpha chains, this beta chain is an off-target read whose size means little. The chain employs TRBV11-2 and TRBJ1-6; D unclear. CDR3 length: 12 amino acids. Trimming cost V 5 bases and J 11 bases, with 10 bases left between them. Germline lookup yields CDR1 SGHAT and CDR2 FQNNGV. In DNA, the CDR3 is TGTGCCAGCAGCCTCGGGATAACACCCCTCCACTTT. Protein product: CASSLGITPLHF.

This clonotype occurred many times. This beta chain is a stray read from a library made for alpha chains; its abundance is not meaningful. This chain connects TRBV6-2 or TRBV6-3 to TRBJ2-1, with 7 bases identical to TRBD1. Germline V lookup: CDR1 MNHEY, CDR2 SVGEGT. This CDR3 is 14 amino acids long. Germline trimming cut 8 bases from V and 6 bases from J; bases unmatched to any gene: 10. The CDR3 nucleotides are TGTGCCAGCGGTTTAGCAGGGGGAAGCAATGAGCAGTTCTTC. This sequence encodes CASGLAGGSNEQFF.

This clonotype occurred many times. The library was prepared for alpha chains; this beta chain is a stray read, so its frequency means little. This sequence joins TRBV5-1 and TRBJ2-2; D is uncertain. The length of the CDR3 is 14 residues. The V end lost 5 bases, the J end lost 3 bases, and 11 bases lay between the germline ends. CDR1 is SGHRS and CDR2 is YFSETQ in the germline V gene. The CDR3 loop is CASRDGSYTGELFF. The CDR3 DNA reads TGCGCCAGCAGGGACGGATCGTACACCGGGGAGCTGTTTTTT.

Concerning this clonotype itself: As an off-target read in a library built for alpha chains, this beta chain has a frequency of little significance. The gene calls are TRBV4-1 and TRBJ1-1; D remains ambiguous. V was shortened by 4 bases and J by 1 base, with 7 bases between the two germline ends. This CDR3 contains 13 residues. Germline V gene sequence: CDR1 MGHRA, CDR2 YSYEKL. CDR3 sequence reads: CASSLPSNTEAFF. The CDR3 nucleotides are TGCGCCAGCAGCCTACCGTCGAACACTGAAGCTTTCTTT.

This clonotype was recorded once. Little can be read into the size of this beta chain, an off-target read in a library designed for alpha chains. V is TRBV4-3 and J is TRBJ2-3, with TRBD2 identical over 10 bases. The CDR3 loop spans 18 amino acids. V was clipped by 0 bases and J by 6 bases; unmatched bases: 12. The germline CDR1 and CDR2 sequences are LGHNA and YSLEER. CDR3 coding DNA: TGCGCCAGCAGCCAAGATATGGGAGCGGGAGGGCTAGGGGATACGCAGTATTTT. The encoded protein is CASSQDMGAGGLGDTQYF.

As regards this clonotype: This beta chain is a stray sequence in a library constructed for alpha chains; its clone size is not meaningful. V usage is TRBV6-5 and J usage is TRBJ2-5; 7 nucleotides agree with TRBD1. V was clipped by 2 bases and J by 5 bases; unmatched bases: 8. Germline assignment: CDR1 MNHEY and CDR2 SVGAGI. The CDR3 consists of 15 residues. As DNA, the CDR3 is TGTGCCAGCAGTTACACGCAGGGGGTCGGGGAGACCCAGTACTTC. It codes for CASSYTQGVGETQYF.

This clonotype was seen repeatedly, ten times or more. The size of this beta chain means little, since it is a stray read in a library made for alpha chains. CDR3 protein: CASSQGGSDTQYF. CDR3 nucleotide sequence: TGTGCCAGCAGTCAGGGAGGTTCAGATACGCAGTATTTT. The chain has TRBV7-2 and TRBJ2-3; D may be TRBD2 (6 bases). Deletions cut 6 bases from V and 4 bases from J, with 11 bases between. CDR1 is SGHTA and CDR2 is FQGNSA in the germline V gene. The CDR3 consists of 13 residues.

This clonotype has just one count. Since the library was made to target alpha chains, this beta chain is a stray read and its abundance is not meaningful. V gene TRBV20-1 combines with J gene TRBJ2-7, with D maybe TRBD2 (6 bases). Looked up from germline, CDR1 is DFQATT and CDR2 is SNEGSKA (reference sequence). This CDR3 comprises 12 residues. Trimming removed 5 bases from V and 1 base from J, with 9 bases in between. The CDR3 reads CSAFGSSYEQYF. In nucleotides, the CDR3 is TGCAGTGCTTTCGGGAGTTCCTACGAGCAGTACTTC.